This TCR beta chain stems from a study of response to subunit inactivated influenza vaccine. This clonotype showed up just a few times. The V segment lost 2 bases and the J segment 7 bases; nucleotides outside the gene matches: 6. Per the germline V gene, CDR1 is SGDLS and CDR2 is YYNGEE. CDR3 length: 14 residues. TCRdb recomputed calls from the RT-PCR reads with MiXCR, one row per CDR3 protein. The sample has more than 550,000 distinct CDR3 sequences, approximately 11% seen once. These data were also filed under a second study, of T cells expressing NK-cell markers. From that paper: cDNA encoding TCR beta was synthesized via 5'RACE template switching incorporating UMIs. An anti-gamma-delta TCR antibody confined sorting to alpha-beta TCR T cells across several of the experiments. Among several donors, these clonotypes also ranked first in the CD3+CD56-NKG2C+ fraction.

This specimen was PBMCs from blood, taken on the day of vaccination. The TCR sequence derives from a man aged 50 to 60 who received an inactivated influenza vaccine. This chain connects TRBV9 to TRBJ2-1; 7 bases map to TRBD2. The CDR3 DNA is TGTGCCAGCAGCGTCGGCCCAGCGGGGAATGAGCAGTTCTTC. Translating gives CASSVGPAGNEQFF.